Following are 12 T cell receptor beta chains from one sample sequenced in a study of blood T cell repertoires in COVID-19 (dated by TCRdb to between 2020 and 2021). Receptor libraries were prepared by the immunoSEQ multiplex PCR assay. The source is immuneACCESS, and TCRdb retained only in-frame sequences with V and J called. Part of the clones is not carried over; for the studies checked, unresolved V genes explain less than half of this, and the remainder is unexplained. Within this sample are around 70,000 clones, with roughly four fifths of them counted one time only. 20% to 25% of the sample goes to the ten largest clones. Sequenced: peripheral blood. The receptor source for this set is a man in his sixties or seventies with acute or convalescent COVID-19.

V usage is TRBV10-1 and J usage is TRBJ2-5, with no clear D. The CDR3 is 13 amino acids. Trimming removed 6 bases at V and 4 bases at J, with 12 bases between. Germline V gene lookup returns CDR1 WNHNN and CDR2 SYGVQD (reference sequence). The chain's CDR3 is CASSAGFLETQYF. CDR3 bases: TGCGCCAGCAGCGCCGGGTTCCTAGAGACCCAGTACTTC.

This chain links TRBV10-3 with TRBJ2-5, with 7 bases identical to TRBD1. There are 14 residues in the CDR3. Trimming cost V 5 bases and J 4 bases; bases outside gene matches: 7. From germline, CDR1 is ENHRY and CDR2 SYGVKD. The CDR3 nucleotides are TGTGCCATCAGTAGTCCAGGGGGTGCAGAGACCCAGTACTTC. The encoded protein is CAISSPGGAETQYF.

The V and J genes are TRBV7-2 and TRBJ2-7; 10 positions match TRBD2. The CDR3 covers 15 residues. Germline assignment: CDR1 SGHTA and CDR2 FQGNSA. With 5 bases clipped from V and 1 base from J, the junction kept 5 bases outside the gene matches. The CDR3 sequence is CASSRGTSVSYEQYF. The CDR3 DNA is TGTGCCAGCAGCCGCGGGACTAGCGTATCCTACGAGCAGTACTTC.

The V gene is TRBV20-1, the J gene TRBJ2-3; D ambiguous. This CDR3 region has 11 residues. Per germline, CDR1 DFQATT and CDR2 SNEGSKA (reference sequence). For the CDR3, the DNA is TGCAGCCCTGGCCCGGGAGATACGCAGTATTTT. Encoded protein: CSPGPGDTQYF.

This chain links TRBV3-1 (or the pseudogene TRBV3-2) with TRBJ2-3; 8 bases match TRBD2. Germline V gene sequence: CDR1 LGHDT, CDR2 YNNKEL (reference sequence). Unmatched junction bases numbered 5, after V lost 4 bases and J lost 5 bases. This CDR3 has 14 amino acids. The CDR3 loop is CASSPGGAGDTQYF. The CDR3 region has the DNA TGTGCCAGCAGCCCCGGGGGGGCGGGAGATACGCAGTATTTT.

The CDR3 region has the DNA TGTGCCAGCAGGAGACTAGCGGGAGGGCCCGAGCAGTACTTC. This codes for CASRRLAGGPEQYF. V is TRBV2 and J is TRBJ2-7, with 14 bases that match TRBD2. The germline V gene has CDR1 SNHLY and CDR2 FYNNEI. CDR3 length: 14 amino acids. Trimming cost V 6 bases and J 6 bases; bases outside gene matches: 4.

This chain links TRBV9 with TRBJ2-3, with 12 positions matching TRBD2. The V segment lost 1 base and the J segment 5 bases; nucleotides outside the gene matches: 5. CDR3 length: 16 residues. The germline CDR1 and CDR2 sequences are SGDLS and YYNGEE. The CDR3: CASSVWASGRGDTQYF. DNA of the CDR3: TGTGCCAGCAGCGTATGGGCTAGCGGGAGGGGAGATACGCAGTATTTT.

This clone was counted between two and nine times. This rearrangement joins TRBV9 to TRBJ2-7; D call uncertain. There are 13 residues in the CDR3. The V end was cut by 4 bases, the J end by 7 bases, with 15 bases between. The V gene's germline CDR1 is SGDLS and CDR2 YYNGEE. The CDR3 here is CASSPEVAREQYF. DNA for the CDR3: TGTGCCAGCAGCCCTGAGGTCGCGAGGGAGCAGTACTTC. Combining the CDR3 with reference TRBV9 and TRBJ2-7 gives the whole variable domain DSGVTQTPKHLITATGQRVTLRCSPRSGDLSVYWYQQSLDQGLQFLIQYYNGEERAKGNILERFSAQQFPDLHSELNLSSLELGDSALYFCASSPEVAREQYFGPGTRLTVT.

The CDR3 protein is CASSIGRPYGYTF. Written as DNA, the CDR3 is TGTGCCAGTAGTATCGGCAGGCCCTATGGCTACACCTTC. The chain has TRBV19 and TRBJ1-2; D gene unclear. With 3 bases removed from V and 4 bases from J, the gap between germline ends came to 9 bases. Germline V lookup: CDR1 LNHDA, CDR2 SQIVND (reference sequence). CDR3 length equals 13 residues.

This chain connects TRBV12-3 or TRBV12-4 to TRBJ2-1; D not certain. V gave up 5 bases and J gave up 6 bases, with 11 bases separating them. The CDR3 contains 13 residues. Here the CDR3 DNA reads TGTGCCAGCAGTAGAAGTGAGGCCAATGAGCAGTTCTTC. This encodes CASSRSEANEQFF.

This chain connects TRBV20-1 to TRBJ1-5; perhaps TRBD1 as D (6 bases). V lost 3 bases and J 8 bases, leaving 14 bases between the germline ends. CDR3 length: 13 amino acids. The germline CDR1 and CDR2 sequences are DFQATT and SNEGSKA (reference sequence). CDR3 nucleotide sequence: TGCAGTGCTAGTGAGGGGGGATATGAGCCCCAGCATTTT. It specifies CSASEGGYEPQHF.

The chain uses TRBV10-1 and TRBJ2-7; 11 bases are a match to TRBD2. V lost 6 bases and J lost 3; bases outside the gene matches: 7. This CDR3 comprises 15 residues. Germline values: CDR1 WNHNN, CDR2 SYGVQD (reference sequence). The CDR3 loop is CASSSGTSGIYEQYF. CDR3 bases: TGCGCCAGCAGCTCCGGGACTAGCGGAATCTACGAGCAGTACTTC.